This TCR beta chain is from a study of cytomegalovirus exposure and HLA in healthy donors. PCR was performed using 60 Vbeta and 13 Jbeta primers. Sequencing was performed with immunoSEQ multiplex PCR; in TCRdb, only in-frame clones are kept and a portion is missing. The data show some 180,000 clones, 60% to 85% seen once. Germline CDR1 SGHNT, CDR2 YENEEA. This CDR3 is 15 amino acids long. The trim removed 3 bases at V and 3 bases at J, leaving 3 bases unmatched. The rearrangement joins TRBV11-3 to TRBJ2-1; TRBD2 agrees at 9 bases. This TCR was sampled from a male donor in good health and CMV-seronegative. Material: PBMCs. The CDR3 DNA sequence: TGTGCCAGCAGCTTTAGTAGCGGGAGCTACAATGAGCAGTTCTTC. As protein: CASSFSSGSYNEQFF. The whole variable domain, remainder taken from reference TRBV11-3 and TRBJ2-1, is EAGVVQSPRYKIIEKKQPVAFWCNPISGHNTLYWYLQNLGQGPELLIRYENEEAVDDSQLPKDRFSAERLKGVDSTLKIQPAELGDSAVYLCASSFSSGSYNEQFFGPGTRLTVL.